A selection of T cell receptor beta chains follows, all from one sample in a study of cytomegalovirus exposure and HLA in healthy donors. TCRdb's table, derived via immunoSEQ multiplex PCR, lists solely in-frame clones and lacks some. In the table there are roughly 160,000 clones, 73% of which are singletons. Input material: PBMCs. These receptors all stem from a young woman in good health and CMV-seropositive. The CDR3 runs from the conserved cysteine through the conserved F or W. Fields, in order: D gene, V gene, clone size, J gene, CDR3 protein, CDR3 DNA. The D gene is left open where the match is weak. Expanded clones are given a class, and other clones once, few, many or no size at all.

>-|TRBV25-1|once|TRBJ2-3
CASSEQGIDTQYF
TGTGCCAGCAGTGAACAGGGGATAGATACGCAGTATTTT
>TRBD1|TRBV4-1|-|TRBJ2-5
CASSRGTVQETQYF
TGCGCCAGCAGCCGAGGGACAGTCCAAGAGACCCAGTACTTC
>-|TRBV6-1|-|TRBJ1-3
CASRGTSGNTIYF
TGTGCCAGCAGGGGGACATCTGGAAACACCATATATTTT
>-|TRBV29-1|-|TRBJ1-3
CSVQVYRDAGRSTIYF
TGCAGCGTTCAGGTTTACCGGGACGCCGGGAGGAGCACCATATATTTT
>-|TRBV27|once|TRBJ1-1
CASSLIGSGGTEAFF
TGTGCCAGCAGTTTAATAGGAAGCGGGGGCACTGAAGCTTTCTTT
>TRBD1|TRBV27|-|TRBJ1-1
CASSLSRTGDTEAFF
TGTGCCAGCAGTTTATCTCGGACAGGGGACACTGAAGCTTTCTTT
>TRBD1|TRBV6-4|-|TRBJ2-3
CASSDFAGTGGTDTQYF
TGTGCCAGCAGTGACTTCGCCGGGACAGGGGGCACAGATACGCAGTATTTT
>TRBD1|TRBV7-2|-|TRBJ1-2
CASSLYQGGYGYTF
TGTGCCAGCAGCTTATATCAGGGGGGCTATGGCTACACCTTC
>-|TRBV7-2|-|TRBJ1-5
CASSLGARGGQPQHF
TGTGCCAGCAGCTTAGGGGCGCGGGGCGGACAGCCCCAGCATTTT
>-|TRBV5-1|-|TRBJ1-1
CASSFRELGNTEAFF
TGCGCCAGCAGTTTCAGGGAATTGGGGAACACTGAAGCTTTCTTT
>-|TRBV6-5|-|TRBJ1-3
CASSYGRGNTIYF
TGTGCCAGCAGTTACGGCAGGGGAAACACCATATATTTT
>-|TRBV7-3|-|TRBJ2-3
CASSLTLADTQYF
TGTGCCAGCAGCTTAACGTTAGCAGATACGCAGTATTTT
>TRBD1|TRBV15|once|TRBJ2-4
CATSRGLQGARAKNIQYF
TGTGCCACCAGCAGAGGTTTACAGGGGGCGCGTGCCAAAAACATTCAGTACTTC
>-|TRBV6-5|-|TRBJ1-6
CASSPSLAKFSPLHF
TGTGCCAGCAGCCCCTCTTTAGCTAAATTTTCACCCCTCCACTTT
>-|TRBV4-3|-|TRBJ2-1
CASSQDPRGAYNEQFF
TGCGCCAGCAGCCAAGATCCCAGGGGGGCCTACAATGAGCAGTTCTTC
>TRBD1|TRBV28|-|TRBJ2-1
CASSPGGGNSYNEQFF
TGTGCCAGCAGTCCAGGGGGTGGGAACTCCTACAATGAGCAGTTCTTC
>-|TRBV4-2|-|TRBJ1-5
CASSRENYKPGLRLSNQPQHF
TGTGCCAGCAGCCGAGAAAATTATAAACCGGGACTCCGACTAAGCAATCAGCCCCAGCATTTT
>TRBD1|TRBV2|-|TRBJ1-3
CASRSDRAGNTIYF
TGTGCCAGCAGAAGCGACAGGGCTGGAAACACCATATATTTT
>TRBD2|TRBV28|-|TRBJ2-5
CASSLEGRVETQYF
TGTGCCAGCAGTTTAGAGGGGAGGGTAGAGACCCAGTACTTC
>TRBD2|TRBV11-1|-|TRBJ2-7
CASSPKESGGRGYEQYF
TGTGCCAGCAGCCCGAAGGAGAGCGGGGGCCGGGGCTACGAGCAGTACTTC
>TRBD1|TRBV9|-|TRBJ1-2
CASSFRTGEYGYTF
TGTGCCAGCAGCTTTCGGACAGGGGAATATGGCTACACCTTC
>-|TRBV7-8|-|TRBJ1-3
CASSFRTDHSGNTIYF
TGTGCCAGCAGCTTTCGGACAGACCACTCTGGAAACACCATATATTTT
>-|TRBV5-6|once|TRBJ2-1
CASSFLSYNEQFF
TGTGCCAGCAGCTTTCTTTCCTACAATGAGCAGTTCTTC